The entry below gives a single TCR beta chain sequence along with its context. The TCRbeta library was prepared with unique molecular identifiers. TCRdb independently ran MiXCR on the PCR reads; one entry per CDR3 protein. The sample has about 500,000 distinct CDR3 sequences, around a third seen once. The data were obtained in a study of T-cell reconstitution after alpha-beta-depleted transplantation in children. This CDR3 spans 14 amino acids. Germline lookup yields CDR1 SGHTA and CDR2 FQGNSA. Trimming removed 6 bases at V and 7 bases at J, with 19 bases between. This sequence originates from a human donor who donated a stem cell graft to a child with aplastic anemia. The specimen comprised PBMCs from the stem cell graft donor, sampled from the stem cell graft. This chain joins TRBV7-2 and TRBJ2-7; the D gene is possibly TRBD1 (6 bases). The CDR3 protein is CASRAPDRADEQYF. CDR3 sequence (DNA): TGTGCCAGCAGGGCCCCGGACAGAGCTGATGAGCAGTACTTC.